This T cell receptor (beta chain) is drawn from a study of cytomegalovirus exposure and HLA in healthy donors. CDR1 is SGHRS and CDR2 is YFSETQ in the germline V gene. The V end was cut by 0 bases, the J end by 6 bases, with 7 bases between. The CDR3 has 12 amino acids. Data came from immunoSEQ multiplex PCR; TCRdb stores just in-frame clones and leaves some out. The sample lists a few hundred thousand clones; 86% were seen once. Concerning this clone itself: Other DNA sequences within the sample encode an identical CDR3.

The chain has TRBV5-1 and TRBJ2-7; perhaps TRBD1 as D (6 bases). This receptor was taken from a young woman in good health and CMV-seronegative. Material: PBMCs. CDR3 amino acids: CASSLEGGEQYF. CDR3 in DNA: TGCGCCAGCAGCTTGGAAGGGGGCGAGCAGTACTTC.